These 23 T cell receptor beta chains were sequenced from one sample in a study of vaccination and CD4 T cells after COVID-19. The treatment here: roughly 10-day PBMC culture with coronavirus spike peptide pools or control peptides (ViraFEST assay). Cultured CD4+ T cells had their DNA profiled by the Oncomine TCR Beta short-read assay. TCRdb re-derived calls from the PCR reads in MiXCR, one entry per CDR3 protein. The sample consists of 3,500 to 5,000 distinct CDR3 sequences, roughly two thirds of them appearing once. These TCRs' antigens remain unknown. The source material was CD4+ T cells from blood, cultured in vitro. Receptors originate from a human donor who had recovered from COVID-19.

The chain combines TRBV21-1 with TRBJ1-6. TRBV21-1 is an annotated pseudogene. CDR3 size: 17 residues. DNA of the CDR3: TGTGCCAGCAGCGCAGTGGAAAGGCCCTCCTATAATTCACCCCTCCACTTT. It is translated as CASSAVERPSYNSPLHF.

The V call is TRBV4-3, the J call TRBJ2-2; 7 bases are a match to TRBD1. This CDR3 has 14 amino acids. Germline V gene lookup returns CDR1 LGHNA and CDR2 YSLEER. Trimming took 4 bases from V and 7 from J; bases not matched to a gene: 6. The CDR3 DNA follows: TGCGCCAGCAGCCGCGGACAGGCGAACGGGGAGCTGTTTTTT. Its protein is CASSRGQANGELFF.

The V call is TRBV24-1, the J call TRBJ2-5, with 10 bases fitting TRBD1. CDR3 size: 16 residues. Looked up from germline, CDR1 is KGHDR and CDR2 is SFDVKD. The trim removed 3 bases at V and 5 bases at J, leaving 8 bases unmatched. The CDR3 DNA is TGTGCCACCAGTGATGCTGGGACAGGGGCAAAGGAGACCCAGTACTTC. Protein product: CATSDAGTGAKETQYF.

The chain links TRBV18 to TRBJ2-2; D is uncertain. V lost 4 bases to trimming and J lost 3 bases, with 9 bases between them. The CDR3 spans 14 residues. Germline V lookup: CDR1 KGHSH, CDR2 LQKENI. The CDR3 loop is CASSLRRDTGELFF. In nucleotides, the CDR3 is TGTGCCAGCTCACTACGAAGGGACACCGGGGAGCTGTTTTTT.

The V and J genes are TRBV6-5 and TRBJ2-2; TRBD2 aligns across 7 bases. The length of the CDR3 is 20 residues. The junction had 15 bases not matched to a gene; V was cut back by 0 bases and J by 2 bases. Germline CDR1 is MNHEY and CDR2 is SVGAGI. Here the CDR3 DNA reads TGTGCCAGCAGTTACTCGCTCCGAGCGGGGACCAGAGGTAACACCGGGGAGCTGTTTTTT. This gives the protein CASSYSLRAGTRGNTGELFF.

The chain joins TRBV7-9 to TRBJ1-1; D ambiguous. V lost 2 bases and J 0 bases, leaving 10 bases between the germline ends. The CDR3 runs to 15 residues. From germline, CDR1 is SEHNR and CDR2 FQNEAQ (reference sequence). The chain's CDR3 is CASSLNRVLNTEAFF. The CDR3 region has the DNA TGTGCCAGCAGCTTAAACCGGGTTCTGAACACTGAAGCTTTCTTT.

This clonotype qualifies as medium-sized. The chain joins TRBV7-2 to TRBJ1-2; 8 positions agree with TRBD1. CDR1 is SGHTA, CDR2 FQGNSA, per germline. CDR3 length equals 14 residues. The J segment lost 6 bases and the V segment lost 4 bases, leaving 7 bases of the junction unmatched. The CDR3 is CASSSYRGKDGYTF. CDR3 in DNA: TGTGCCAGCAGCTCCTACAGGGGGAAGGATGGCTACACCTTC. Variable domain in full (rest from reference TRBV7-2 and TRBJ1-2): GAGVSQSPSNKVTEKGKDVELRCDPISGHTALYWYRQSLGQGLEFLIYFQGNSAPDKSGLPSDRFSAERTGGSVSTLTIQRTQQEDSAVYLCASSSYRGKDGYTFGSGTRLTVV.

This sequence joins TRBV4-1 and TRBJ1-1; TRBD1 might be the D (5 bases). Trimming stripped 4 bases from V and 7 bases from J, with 13 bases between. This CDR3 spans 13 amino acids. Germline V CDR1 and CDR2: MGHRA, YSYEKL. The CDR3 DNA is TGCGCCAGCAGCCGTCATCTGGGGCTTGAAGCTTTCTTT. Translation: CASSRHLGLEAFF.

This chain links TRBV2 with TRBJ1-2, with D possibly TRBD1 on 6 matching bases. The CDR3 totals 16 residues. Germline V lookup: CDR1 SNHLY, CDR2 FYNNEI. Trimming removed 2 bases at V and 4 bases at J, with 17 bases between. This chain's CDR3 is CASSEQGSRAPYGYTF. DNA for the CDR3: TGTGCCAGCAGTGAACAGGGGAGCCGAGCTCCCTATGGCTACACCTTC.

The chain uses TRBV20-1 and TRBJ1-1, with D maybe TRBD1 (6 bases). This CDR3 region has 12 residues. The V and J ends lost 3 bases and 5 bases respectively, with 10 bases between them. Germline V gene data show CDR1 as DFQATT and CDR2 as SNEGSKA (reference sequence). CDR3 in DNA: TGCAGTGCTAGCAGGGGTGGAACTGAAGCTTTCTTT. Translating gives CSASRGGTEAFF.

In its sample, this clonotype was seen a few times. The V and J genes are TRBV20-1 and TRBJ1-3, with D perhaps TRBD1 (6 bases). Germline-derived CDR1 and CDR2 are DFQATT and SNEGSKA (reference sequence). Trimming stripped 3 bases from V and 3 bases from J, with 21 bases between. There are 17 residues in the CDR3. CDR3 sequence: CSARAQGSNLLGNTIYF. The CDR3 nucleotides read TGCAGTGCTAGGGCACAGGGTTCTAACTTACTTGGAAACACCATATATTTT.

V gene TRBV18 combines with J gene TRBJ2-7, with D hard to call. V lost 6 bases to trimming and J lost 1 base, with 16 bases between them. The CDR3 totals 15 residues. The germline gives CDR1 KGHSH, CDR2 LQKENI. The CDR3 coding sequence is TGTGCCAGCTCCTCTTCGCCAGGCTCATCCTACGAGCAGTACTTC. Its translation is CASSSSPGSSYEQYF.

A few counts support this clonotype. The gene calls are TRBV20-1 and TRBJ1-2, with a possible D match to TRBD1 (6 bases). Germline V CDR1 and CDR2: DFQATT, SNEGSKA (reference sequence). The CDR3 is 14 residues long. Trimming pared 3 bases from V and 3 bases from J, leaving 14 bases between. CDR3 DNA sequence: TGCAGTGCTAGCTTGCCAGGGGCTCACTATGGCTACACCTTC. This gives the protein CSASLPGAHYGYTF.

By proportion, this clonotype is medium-sized. The genes are TRBV7-9 and TRBJ2-2; maybe TRBD1 (5 bases). Germline V gene lookup returns CDR1 SEHNR and CDR2 FQNEAQ (reference sequence). V lost 5 bases and J lost 4, with 14 bases in between. The CDR3 contains 15 residues. This chain's CDR3 is CASSMRTLPTGELFF. The DNA for the CDR3 is TGTGCCAGCAGCATGAGGACACTGCCCACCGGGGAGCTGTTTTTT. The full variable domain, completed using reference TRBV7-9 and TRBJ2-2, is DTGVSQNPRHKITKRGQNVTFRCDPISEHNRLYWYRQTLGQGPEFLTYFQNEAQLEKSRLLSDRFSAERPKGSFSTLEIQRTEQGDSAMYLCASSMRTLPTGELFFGEGSRLTVL.

This clonotype appeared a single time. V gene TRBV6-1 combines with J gene TRBJ1-5; D is unclear. V lost 6 bases and J 2 bases, leaving 5 bases between the germline ends. CDR1 and CDR2 from the germline V gene are MNHNS and SASEGT. CDR3 length: 12 residues. The CDR3: CASRSGNQPQHF. The CDR3 region has the DNA TGTGCCAGCAGGTCCGGCAATCAGCCCCAGCATTTT.

This rearrangement joins TRBV20-1 to TRBJ1-2; the D gene is possibly TRBD1 (6 bases). The ends were cut back, 3 bases at V and 0 bases at J, with 8 bases in the middle. From germline, CDR1 is DFQATT and CDR2 SNEGSKA (reference sequence). This CDR3 is built from 13 residues. Here the CDR3 reads CSASRGPNYGYTF. The CDR3 nucleotides read TGCAGTGCTAGCAGGGGCCCTAACTATGGCTACACCTTC.

This clonotype has only a few counts. The rearrangement uses TRBV19 and TRBJ2-3; D gene unclear. The CDR3 sequence is 14 residues long. Germline CDR1 is LNHDA and CDR2 is SQIVND (reference sequence). The V gene lost 6 bases and the J gene lost 3 bases, with 13 bases spanning the gap. CDR3: CASRSGRSTDTQYF. DNA of the CDR3: TGTGCCAGTAGAAGTGGCAGAAGTACAGATACGCAGTATTTT. The full variable domain, with the rest looked up from reference TRBV19 and TRBJ2-3, is DGGITQSPKYLFRKEGQNVTLSCEQNLNHDAMYWYRQDPGQGLRLIYYSQIVNDFQKGDIAEGYSVSREKKESFPLTVTSAQKNPTAFYLCASRSGRSTDTQYFGPGTRLTVL.

The chain uses TRBV2 and TRBJ1-5; the D is unclear. The CDR3 covers 18 residues. V was clipped by 7 bases and J by 2 bases, with 24 bases between them. CDR1 is SNHLY, CDR2 FYNNEI, per germline. The CDR3 reads CASTLTSHDTWGNQPQHF. DNA of the CDR3: TGTGCCAGCACTTTGACCTCCCATGACACCTGGGGCAATCAGCCCCAGCATTTT.

In this sample, this clonotype turned up once. The chain joins TRBV6-5 to TRBJ2-7, with a possible D match to TRBD2 (5 bases). Germline loops: CDR1 MNHEY, CDR2 SVGAGI. V shed 2 bases and J shed 5 bases, with 13 bases lying between them. The CDR3 contains 14 residues. This CDR3 is CASSYRSGVNEQYF. In nucleotides, the CDR3 is TGTGCCAGCAGTTACAGGTCCGGGGTTAACGAGCAGTACTTC.

The V call is TRBV10-3, the J call TRBJ2-2; weak D call: TRBD2 (5 bases). V lost 0 bases and J lost 1, with 9 bases in between. The CDR3 has 16 residues. Germline values: CDR1 ENHRY, CDR2 SYGVKD. CDR3 sequence: CAISESIEGNTGELFF. The CDR3 bases are TGTGCCATCAGTGAGTCGATTGAGGGGAACACCGGGGAGCTGTTTTTT.

The chain uses TRBV6-1 and TRBJ2-4; 8 bases fit TRBD1. This CDR3 is built from 18 residues. V was clipped by 6 bases and J by 0 bases; unmatched bases: 13. Per germline, CDR1 MNHNS and CDR2 SASEGT. Here the CDR3 reads CASRTLLRTGKAKNIQYF. The CDR3 region has the DNA TGTGCCAGCAGAACCCTTCTTAGGACAGGGAAAGCCAAAAACATTCAGTACTTC.

This clonotype was found once. The rearrangement uses TRBV18 and TRBJ1-1; the match to TRBD1 covers 7 bases. J lost 1 base, V lost 3 bases, and 5 bases had no gene match. The CDR3 totals 15 residues. Germline lookup yields CDR1 KGHSH and CDR2 LQKENI. CDR3 coding DNA: TGTGCCAGCTCACCCCAGACAGGGAAGAACACTGAAGCTTTCTTT. Translation gives CASSPQTGKNTEAFF.

V and J are TRBV10-1 and TRBJ1-1, with TRBD1 matching 9 bases. The germline CDR1 and CDR2 sequences are WNHNN and SYGVQD (reference sequence). V lost 4 bases, J lost 1 base, and 4 bases stayed unmatched. CDR3 length: 15 residues. DNA for the CDR3: TGCGCCAGCAGTGCTCACAGGGGGCCGAACACTGAAGCTTTCTTT. Its translation is CASSAHRGPNTEAFF.